Presented here are 10 T cell receptor beta chains from one specimen sequenced in a study of shared clonotypes between healthy human individuals. Some clones are missing from TCRdb's copy, which holds only in-frame ones; the method was immunoSEQ multiplex PCR. The profile covers more than 2,000,000 clones, with 85% to 95% appearing a single time and approximately 0.4% taken by the ten largest. Input material: naive CD4+ T cells from PBMCs. Subset indicated: CD45RA+ positively selected. These receptors were collected from a man in his late teens or twenties in good health. Some clones in this sample may be carry-over from other donors' samples.

This sequence joins TRBV6-6 and TRBJ1-2; D is possibly TRBD1 (5 bases). The CDR3 covers 15 residues. The germline gives CDR1 MNHNY, CDR2 SVGAGI (reference sequence). V lost 2 bases and J lost 7, with 17 bases in between. The CDR3 protein is CASSYPGPIDGGYTF. The CDR3 DNA reads TGTGCCAGCAGTTACCCGGGACCCATCGACGGTGGCTACACCTTC.

The chain carries TRBV2 and TRBJ1-3; D unclear. Trimming took off 7 bases at V and 3 bases at J, with 13 bases between the two ends. This CDR3 spans 14 amino acids. The V gene's germline CDR1 is SNHLY and CDR2 FYNNEI. CDR3 protein: CASKAELYGNTIYF. DNA of the CDR3: TGTGCCAGCAAGGCTGAGCTCTATGGAAACACCATATATTTT.

This rearrangement joins TRBV28 to TRBJ1-2; 7 bases line up with TRBD1. The germline CDR1 and CDR2 sequences are MDHEN and SYDVKM. The CDR3 extends over 13 amino acids. The trim removed 6 bases at V and 4 bases at J, leaving 5 bases unmatched. As DNA, the CDR3 is TGTGCCAGCAGCCAGACAGGGATCTATGGCTACACCTTC. Translated, it gives CASSQTGIYGYTF.

This chain links TRBV18 with TRBJ2-5, with D possibly being TRBD1 or TRBD2 (6 bases each). The CDR3 runs to 16 residues. V was clipped by 2 bases and J by 5 bases, with 18 bases between them. Germline loops: CDR1 KGHSH, CDR2 LQKENI. The CDR3 loop is CASSPYHSQGRETQYF. The DNA of the CDR3 is TGTGCCAGCTCACCATACCACTCTCAGGGGAGGGAGACCCAGTACTTC.

Remarks on this clone: Different DNA sequences within this sample yield the same CDR3. The chain carries TRBV5-1 and TRBJ2-3; 12 bases match TRBD2. The germline V gene encodes CDR1 SGHRS and CDR2 YFSETQ. Trimming took 4 bases from V and 1 from J; bases not matched to a gene: 4. The CDR3 spans 16 residues. The CDR3 reads CASSLRLAGGTDTQYF. The CDR3 nucleotides are TGCGCCAGCAGCCTGAGACTAGCGGGAGGCACAGATACGCAGTATTTT. The complete variable domain, with remaining parts taken from reference TRBV5-1 and TRBJ2-3, reads KAGVTQTPRYLIKTRGQQVTLSCSPISGHRSVSWYQQTPGQGLQFLFEYFSETQRNKGNFPGRFSGRQFSNSRSEMNVSTLELGDSALYLCASSLRLAGGTDTQYFGPGTRLTVL.

The V call is TRBV27, the J call TRBJ1-3, with TRBD1 matching 8 bases. CDR3 size: 15 residues. The germline CDR1 and CDR2 sequences are MNHEY and SMNVEV (reference sequence). Trimming took 6 bases from V and 0 from J; bases not matched to a gene: 4. The CDR3 nucleotides read TGTGCCAGCAGAAACACAGGGGGCTCTGGAAACACCATATATTTT. This translates into CASRNTGGSGNTIYF.

The genes are TRBV19 and TRBJ2-1; D is unclear. V lost 3 bases and J 2 bases, leaving 14 bases between the germline ends. Germline CDR1 reads LNHDA; CDR2 reads SQIVND (reference sequence). CDR3 size: 16 residues. The CDR3: CASSMLWQVTYNEQFF. The CDR3 bases are TGTGCCAGTAGTATGCTTTGGCAGGTGACCTACAATGAGCAGTTCTTC.

The chain employs TRBV5-4 and TRBJ2-4; D is tentatively TRBD1 or TRBD2 (7 bases each). Trimming left V 2 bases short and J 6 bases short, with 9 bases between. The germline gives CDR1 SGHNT, CDR2 YYREEE (reference sequence). The CDR3 extends over 13 amino acids. CDR3 DNA sequence: TGTGCCAGCAGCTTCAGGGGGGGAAACATTCAGTACTTC. Translation: CASSFRGGNIQYF.

The J gene is TRBJ2-1, the V gene TRBV25-1; unclear D gene. V lost 1 base and J lost 5, with 12 bases in between. In germline, CDR1 is MGHDK, CDR2 SYGVNS. This CDR3 region has 15 residues. The CDR3 region is CASSESDQYHNEQFF. CDR3 bases: TGTGCCAGCAGTGAATCCGACCAGTACCACAATGAGCAGTTCTTC.

The rearrangement links TRBV28 to TRBJ2-7; 11 bases are shared with TRBD2. Germline CDR1 is MDHEN and CDR2 is SYDVKM. V lost 9 bases to trimming and J lost 0 bases; unmatched junction nucleotides: 7. The CDR3 sequence is 15 residues long. The CDR3 region is CASKTGTSGSYEQYF. The CDR3 DNA follows: TGTGCCAGTAAAACCGGGACTAGCGGCTCCTACGAGCAGTACTTC.